This TCR beta chain was observed in a study of cytomegalovirus exposure and HLA in healthy donors. About the study: A previous analysis identified approximately 120 million unique TCR beta sequences derived from some 200 million T cells. General study results and limits: Upon later analysis, HLA-associated TCR beta chains proved more clonally expanded than other, equally common chains. Analyses of presence/absence relied on an assumption of roughly uniform sequencing depth across donors. An analysis done earlier found most TCR beta V segments productive about 87% or about 30% of the time.

About this clone: Its antigen is as yet unknown.

This CDR3 region has 13 residues. V gave up 3 bases and J gave up 1 base, with 5 bases separating them. The germline V gene encodes CDR1 MRHNA and CDR2 SNTAGT. The PCR ran on 60 Vbeta and 13 Jbeta primers. Sequencing was performed with immunoSEQ multiplex PCR; in TCRdb, only in-frame clones are kept and a portion is missing. The sample lists 110,000 to 150,000 clones; about 71% were seen once. This TCR was recovered from a woman aged 60-75 years in good health and CMV-seropositive. Sequencing was done on a sample of PBMCs. This chain uses TRBV6-4 with TRBJ2-3; D is uncertain. The CDR3 nucleotides read TGTGCCAGCAGTGAGGAGCGCACAGATACGCAGTATTTT. As protein: CASSEERTDTQYF.